This T cell receptor beta chain was profiled in a study of cytomegalovirus exposure and HLA in healthy donors. This CDR3 is 13 amino acids long. Per germline, CDR1 LNHDA and CDR2 SQIVND (reference sequence). After removal of 5 bases from V and 4 bases from J, the junction contained 5 bases not matched to a gene. Clones were sequenced by immunoSEQ multiplex PCR, and TCRdb holds only the in-frame ones, with some missing. In the table there are roughly 100,000 clones, about 95% of which are singletons. The J gene is TRBJ2-7, the V gene TRBV19; 7 bases are shared with TRBD2. Sequenced sample: PBMCs. The receptor was isolated from a woman aged 18-29 years in good health and CMV-seronegative. The CDR3 region is CASSPGLGYEQYF. As DNA, the CDR3 is TGTGCCAGTAGTCCCGGACTAGGTTACGAGCAGTACTTC. Variable domain in full (rest from reference TRBV19 and TRBJ2-7): DGGITQSPKYLFRKEGQNVTLSCEQNLNHDAMYWYRQDPGQGLRLIYYSQIVNDFQKGDIAEGYSVSREKKESFPLTVTSAQKNPTAFYLCASSPGLGYEQYFGPGTRLTVT.